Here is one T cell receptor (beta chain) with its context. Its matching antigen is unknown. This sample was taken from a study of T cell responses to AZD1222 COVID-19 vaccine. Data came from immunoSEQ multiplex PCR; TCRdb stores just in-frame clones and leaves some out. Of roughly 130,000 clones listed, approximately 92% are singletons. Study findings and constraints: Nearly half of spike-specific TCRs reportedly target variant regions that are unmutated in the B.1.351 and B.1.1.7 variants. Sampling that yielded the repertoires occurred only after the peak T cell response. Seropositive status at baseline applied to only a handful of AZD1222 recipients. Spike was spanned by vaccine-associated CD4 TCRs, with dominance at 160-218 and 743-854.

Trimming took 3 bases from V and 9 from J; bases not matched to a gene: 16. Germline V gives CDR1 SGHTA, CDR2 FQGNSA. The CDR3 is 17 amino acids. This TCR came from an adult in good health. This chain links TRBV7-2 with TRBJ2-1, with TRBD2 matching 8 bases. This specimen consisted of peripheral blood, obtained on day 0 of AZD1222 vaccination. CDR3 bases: TGTGCCAGCAGCTTTCGTCGAGCAAACACGGGGGGGGCTGAGCAGTTCTTC. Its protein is CASSFRRANTGGAEQFF. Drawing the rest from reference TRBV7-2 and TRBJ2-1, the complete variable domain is GAGVSQSPSNKVTEKGKDVELRCDPISGHTALYWYRQSLGQGLEFLIYFQGNSAPDKSGLPSDRFSAERTGGSVSTLTIQRTQQEDSAVYLCASSFRRANTGGAEQFFGPGTRLTVL.